A single sample gave rise to the 18 T cell receptor beta chains below, sequenced in a study of PD-1 blockade in classical Hodgkin lymphoma. Clones were sequenced by immunoSEQ multiplex PCR, and TCRdb holds only the in-frame ones, with some missing. The table has about 4,000 clones, about 78% seen once. Following autologous stem cell transplantation, relapse occurred in every patient, and exposure to brentuximab vedotin varied. Magnetic negative selection purified CD4+ T cells from thawed PBMCs. This material consisted of CD4+ T cells from blood, taken at baseline. Receptor source: a human donor with classical Hodgkin lymphoma.

The V call is TRBV18, the J call TRBJ2-2; possibly TRBD1 for D (5 bases). Trimming removed 3 bases at V and 5 bases at J, with 19 bases between. CDR3 size: 17 residues. CDR1 KGHSH and CDR2 LQKENI come from the germline V gene. CDR3 bases: TGTGCCAGCTCACCTTCGAAGGGGCCACCGTTGACCGGGGAGCTGTTTTTT. It is translated as CASSPSKGPPLTGELFF.

V is TRBV6-1 and J is TRBJ1-1, with D unresolved. The CDR3 covers 15 residues. V shed 1 base and J shed 1 base, with 10 bases lying between them. The V gene's germline CDR1 is MNHNS and CDR2 SASEGT. Written as DNA, the CDR3 is TGTGCCAGCAGTGAAGACGAGGGATCGAACACTGAAGCTTTCTTT. This codes for CASSEDEGSNTEAFF.

V is TRBV27 and J is TRBJ2-7; 9 bases line up with TRBD1. J was trimmed by 4 bases and V by 6 bases; bases with no gene match: 13. The germline V gene has CDR1 MNHEY and CDR2 SMNVEV (reference sequence). There are 16 residues in the CDR3. The chain's CDR3 is CASRPTTGTGKYEQYF. As DNA, the CDR3 is TGTGCCAGCAGACCTACAACGGGGACAGGGAAATACGAGCAGTACTTC.

V and J are TRBV5-1 and TRBJ1-1; 7 nucleotides line up with TRBD1. V was pared by 3 bases and J by 1 base, with 15 bases of the junction left unmatched. Looked up from germline, CDR1 is SGHRS and CDR2 is YFSETQ. The CDR3 is 18 amino acids. CDR3 residues: CASSWGAGARDRNTEAFF. The CDR3 region has the DNA TGCGCCAGCAGCTGGGGGGCAGGGGCCCGGGACAGGAACACTGAAGCTTTCTTT.

This chain uses TRBV18 with TRBJ2-5; D might be TRBD1 (6 bases). Trimming took off 3 bases at V and 1 base at J, with 15 bases between the two ends. In germline, CDR1 is KGHSH, CDR2 LQKENI. This CDR3 comprises 16 residues. DNA for the CDR3: TGTGCCAGCTCACCGTACTCCGGACAGTCCCAAGAGACCCAGTACTTC. Residues: CASSPYSGQSQETQYF.

V is TRBV27 and J is TRBJ2-6, with 9 bases that match TRBD1. V gave up 1 base and J gave up 9 bases; unmatched junction bases: 13. The CDR3 runs 18 residues. The V gene's germline CDR1 is MNHEY and CDR2 SMNVEV (reference sequence). The CDR3 nucleotides are TGTGCCAGCAGTTTATTACCCCCCGGGACAGGGAGCGACAACGTCCTGACTTTC. Protein: CASSLLPPGTGSDNVLTF.

The CDR3 DNA sequence: TGCGCCAGCAGCTTGGGGGCACTGAACACCGGGGAGCTGTTTTTT. Amino acid sequence: CASSLGALNTGELFF. The rearrangement links TRBV5-1 to TRBJ2-2; no firm D call. CDR1 is SGHRS and CDR2 is YFSETQ in the germline V gene. The CDR3 has 15 residues. Trimming stripped 0 bases from V and 1 base from J, with 7 bases between. Full variable domain (rest looked up from reference TRBV5-1 and TRBJ2-2): KAGVTQTPRYLIKTRGQQVTLSCSPISGHRSVSWYQQTPGQGLQFLFEYFSETQRNKGNFPGRFSGRQFSNSRSEMNVSTLELGDSALYLCASSLGALNTGELFFGEGSRLTVL.

DNA of the CDR3: TGCGCCAGCAGCTTGGAATCAGGGTCCCAGCAGTACGTC. This sequence encodes CASSLESGSQQYV. This chain uses TRBV5-1 with TRBJ2-7; D perhaps matches TRBD1 (5 bases). In germline, CDR1 is SGHRS, CDR2 YFSETQ. V was shortened by 0 bases and J by 8 bases, with 12 bases between the two germline ends. The CDR3 is made up of 13 amino acids.

The V and J genes are TRBV9 and TRBJ2-1, with D possibly called TRBD1 or TRBD2 (6 bases each). This CDR3 region has 17 residues. CDR1 is SGDLS and CDR2 is YYNGEE in the germline V gene. Trimming took 0 bases from V and 3 from J, leaving 16 bases between them. CDR3 coding DNA: TGTGCCAGCAGCGTAGGGGGGGCAGCGCGCTTCTACAATGAGCAGTTCTTC. Its protein product is CASSVGGAARFYNEQFF.

The chain combines TRBV6-1 with TRBJ1-4; D call uncertain. Trimming shortened V by 5 bases and J by 5 bases, and 6 bases separated the two germline ends. CDR3 length equals 12 residues. Germline CDR1 is MNHNS and CDR2 is SASEGT. This CDR3 is CASSTGNEKLFF. The CDR3, as DNA: TGTGCCAGCAGTACCGGGAATGAAAAACTGTTTTTT.

The V call is TRBV27, the J call TRBJ2-4, with 8 bases aligning to TRBD1. J lost 12 bases, V lost 6 bases, and 10 bases had no gene match. Germline V lookup: CDR1 MNHEY, CDR2 SMNVEV (reference sequence). The CDR3 covers 13 residues. The CDR3 nucleotides read TGTGCCAGCAGAACGGACAGGGAGAGGAGTCAGTACTTC. It codes for CASRTDRERSQYF.

The chain has TRBV2 and TRBJ2-7; D is undetermined. The CDR3 covers 12 residues. Trimming left V 8 bases short and J 2 bases short, with 10 bases between. Per germline, CDR1 SNHLY and CDR2 FYNNEI. This CDR3 is CASAQQAYEQYF. The DNA of the CDR3 is TGTGCCAGCGCCCAGCAGGCCTACGAGCAGTACTTC.

The chain employs TRBV12-5 and TRBJ2-6; weak D call: TRBD1 (5 bases). V shed 5 bases and J shed 5 bases, with 22 bases lying between them. CDR1 is LGHNT and CDR2 is FRNRAP in the germline V gene. The CDR3 has 18 residues. The CDR3 is CASGGTGAGQSRANVLTF. The CDR3 region has the DNA TGTGCTAGTGGTGGTACCGGTGCAGGACAAAGTCGGGCCAACGTCCTGACTTTC.

The gene calls are TRBV2 and TRBJ2-5, with TRBD2 identical over 12 bases. The CDR3 has 17 amino acids. V lost 8 bases and J lost 5; bases outside the gene matches: 15. CDR1 is SNHLY, CDR2 FYNNEI, per germline. The CDR3 here is CASLVMASGGAGETQYF. CDR3 nucleotides: TGTGCCAGCCTCGTCATGGCTAGCGGGGGGGCCGGGGAGACCCAGTACTTC.

This rearrangement joins TRBV28 to TRBJ1-5, with D unresolved. The V gene lost 1 base and the J gene lost 7 bases, with 8 bases spanning the gap. Per germline, CDR1 MDHEN and CDR2 SYDVKM. The CDR3 sequence is 13 residues long. The CDR3 is CASSLSFSQPQHF. CDR3 bases: TGTGCCAGCAGTTTATCGTTTAGCCAGCCCCAGCATTTT.

This clone was observed a few times. This sequence joins TRBV6-5 and TRBJ2-7; D gene ambiguous. V dropped 2 bases and J dropped 3 bases, with 8 bases sitting between them. Germline V gene lookup returns CDR1 MNHEY and CDR2 SVGAGI. CDR3 length: 13 residues. CDR3 nucleotides: TGTGCCAGCAGTTACGGGGAAAACTACGAGCAGTACGTC. It translates to CASSYGENYEQYV.

This chain links TRBV5-1 with TRBJ2-5; D might be TRBD2 (7 bases). The CDR3 sequence is 18 residues long. The germline gives CDR1 SGHRS, CDR2 YFSETQ. The V gene lost 2 bases and the J gene lost 3 bases, with 23 bases spanning the gap. DNA of the CDR3: TGCGCCAGCAGCTTCCCCCCGGGGGCGGGGGCCAGGAAAGAGACCCAGTACTTC. Translation: CASSFPPGAGARKETQYF.

The chain employs TRBV5-1 and TRBJ2-2; D is undetermined. Trimming removed 4 bases at V and 1 base at J, with 8 bases between. Germline lookup yields CDR1 SGHRS and CDR2 YFSETQ. This CDR3 has 14 amino acids. This CDR3 reads CASSTDRNTGELFF. The CDR3 coding sequence is TGCGCCAGCAGCACAGACCGGAACACCGGGGAGCTGTTTTTT.